The 30 T cell receptor beta chains below were found in one sample sequenced in a study of blood T cell repertoires in COVID-19. The table came from immunoSEQ multiplex PCR; TCRdb's copy has only in-frame clones and leaves some out. The table shows about 300,000 clones, with around 86% occurring only once. Specimen: PBMCs or T cells enriched from blood (not recorded which). The receptors were gathered from a woman younger than 30 who had recovered from COVID-19.

V usage is TRBV10-3 and J usage is TRBJ2-3; possible D gene TRBD1, 5 bases. The CDR3 is 14 residues long. V lost 7 bases and J lost 0, with 11 bases in between. Germline lookup yields CDR1 ENHRY and CDR2 SYGVKD. CDR3 sequence reads: CAINAGRSTDTQYF. The CDR3 DNA reads as TGTGCCATCAACGCAGGGCGAAGCACAGATACGCAGTATTTT.

The chain employs TRBV11-3 and TRBJ2-5, with D possibly being TRBD1 (6 bases). The CDR3 sequence is 15 residues long. Germline CDR1 reads SGHNT; CDR2 reads YENEEA. Trimming pared 1 base from V and 2 bases from J, leaving 11 bases between. CDR3 nucleotide sequence: TGTGCCAGCAGCTTAGGGGGACAAGCTCAAGAGACCCAGTACTTC. Amino acid sequence: CASSLGGQAQETQYF.

The chain is built from TRBV29-1 and TRBJ1-3; 9 bases are a match to TRBD1. CDR1 is SQVTM, CDR2 ANQGSEA, per germline. The CDR3 is 14 amino acids. Trimming took 6 bases from V and 3 from J; bases not matched to a gene: 6. CDR3 sequence reads: CSVGGQGFGNTIYF. The CDR3 DNA reads TGCAGCGTCGGGGGACAGGGATTTGGAAACACCATATATTTT.

V gene TRBV7-2 combines with J gene TRBJ2-7; maybe TRBD2 (7 bases). Germline V lookup: CDR1 SGHTA, CDR2 FQGNSA. The CDR3 runs to 14 residues. Trimming shortened V by 2 bases and J by 8 bases, and 16 bases separated the two germline ends. The CDR3: CASSLWMAGAQQYF. The CDR3 DNA reads as TGTGCCAGCAGCTTATGGATGGCGGGGGCCCAGCAGTACTTC.

The chain couples TRBV6-1 to TRBJ2-3; 11 bases are shared with TRBD1. Per germline, CDR1 MNHNS and CDR2 SASEGT. This CDR3 comprises 16 residues. Germline trimming cut 3 bases from V and 5 bases from J; bases unmatched to any gene: 7. CDR3 coding DNA: TGTGCCAGCAGTGATTCCGGGACAGGGGGAGGAGATACGCAGTATTTT. It encodes CASSDSGTGGGDTQYF.

The count of this clone is one. V and J are TRBV7-9 and TRBJ1-4; D gene uncertain. Trimming stripped 1 base from V and 8 bases from J, with 11 bases between. The CDR3 totals 14 residues. The germline V gene has CDR1 SEHNR and CDR2 FQNEAQ (reference sequence). Here the CDR3 DNA reads TGTGCCAGCAGCTTAGGGTCGGGTGGGGAAAAACTGTTTTTT. Translated: CASSLGSGGEKLFF. Together with reference TRBV7-9 and TRBJ1-4, the CDR3 gives the full variable domain: DTGVSQNPRHKITKRGQNVTFRCDPISEHNRLYWYRQTLGQGPEFLTYFQNEAQLEKSRLLSDRFSAERPKGSFSTLEIQRTEQGDSAMYLCASSLGSGGEKLFFGSGTQLSVL.

The chain employs TRBV12-5 and TRBJ2-5; 14 bases line up with TRBD2. The CDR3 is 16 residues long. Germline CDR1 reads LGHNT; CDR2 reads FRNRAP. V trimming: 3 bases; J trimming: 1 base; junction bases outside the gene matches: 1. The CDR3 loop reads CASGFGLAGGQETQYF. In DNA form, the CDR3 reads TGTGCTAGTGGTTTCGGACTAGCGGGGGGCCAAGAGACCCAGTACTTC.

The genes are TRBV27 and TRBJ2-7, with 8 positions matching TRBD1. V gave up 1 base and J gave up 7 bases; unmatched junction bases: 6. Germline V CDR1 and CDR2: MNHEY, SMNVEV (reference sequence). This CDR3 contains 14 residues. The CDR3 region is CASSLYNQGAEQYF. In DNA, the CDR3 is TGTGCCAGCAGTTTATACAATCAGGGGGCAGAGCAGTACTTC.

V usage is TRBV12-5 and J usage is TRBJ2-3; a possible D gene is TRBD2 (6 bases). This CDR3 spans 16 amino acids. Looked up from germline, CDR1 is LGHNT and CDR2 is FRNRAP. Trimming took off 7 bases at V and 2 bases at J, with 19 bases between the two ends. The CDR3 loop reads CASAPEGGDFTDTQYF. As DNA, the CDR3 is TGTGCTAGTGCCCCAGAGGGCGGGGACTTCACAGATACGCAGTATTTT.

The chain recombines TRBV7-2 with TRBJ2-5; D is possibly TRBD2 (6 bases). This CDR3 is 14 amino acids long. Germline CDR1 SGHTA, CDR2 FQGNSA. Trimming removed 3 bases from V and 4 bases from J, with 12 bases in between. In DNA form, the CDR3 reads TGTGCCAGCAGCTTTGGCTCGGAGGGAGAGACCCAGTACTTC. Amino acid sequence: CASSFGSEGETQYF.

The chain uses TRBV19 and TRBJ2-1, with a possible D match to TRBD2 (5 bases). Germline CDR1 LNHDA, CDR2 SQIVND (reference sequence). CDR3 length: 12 amino acids. Trimming shortened V by 3 bases and J by 8 bases, and 8 bases separated the two germline ends. The DNA for the CDR3 is TGTGCCAGTAGTATTTACGGGGATGAGCAGTTCTTC. Its translation is CASSIYGDEQFF.

The gene calls are TRBV20-1 and TRBJ2-3; D uncertain. The germline CDR1 and CDR2 sequences are DFQATT and SNEGSKA (reference sequence). The CDR3 is made up of 14 amino acids. V gave up 3 bases and J gave up 0 bases, with 10 bases separating them. Here the CDR3 DNA reads TGCAGTGCTAGTCACCAAGCTAGCACAGATACGCAGTATTTT. Protein: CSASHQASTDTQYF.

This sequence joins TRBV28 and TRBJ2-3, with 8 bases that match TRBD2. V shed 10 bases and J 1 base; nucleotides not matched to a gene: 10. CDR3 length equals 15 residues. Germline values: CDR1 MDHEN, CDR2 SYDVKM. CDR3 amino acids: CATRTSGRGTDTQYF. DNA for the CDR3: TGTGCCACGAGAACTAGCGGTAGGGGCACAGATACGCAGTATTTT.

This sequence joins TRBV18 and TRBJ2-2; tentatively, D is TRBD2 (6 bases). This CDR3 spans 14 amino acids. With 3 bases removed from V and 4 bases from J, the gap between germline ends came to 9 bases. Germline V gene data show CDR1 as KGHSH and CDR2 as LQKENI. CDR3 nucleotides: TGTGCCAGCTCACCCCTCGGGAGCACCGGGGAGCTGTTTTTT. Protein sequence: CASSPLGSTGELFF.

The chain links TRBV27 to TRBJ1-2; 7 bases fit TRBD1. The CDR3 is 14 amino acids. The V segment lost 5 bases and the J segment 0 bases; nucleotides outside the gene matches: 3. Germline V CDR1 and CDR2: MNHEY, SMNVEV (reference sequence). CDR3 loop: CASSGGQSNYGYTF. CDR3 DNA: TGTGCCAGCAGTGGGGGACAGTCTAACTATGGCTACACCTTC.

The chain is built from TRBV28 and TRBJ2-5; a weak D match, TRBD1 (6 bases). Between the trimmed V and J ends, which lost 5 bases and 2 bases, there was a span of 15 bases. Germline loops: CDR1 MDHEN, CDR2 SYDVKM. The CDR3 has 15 residues. CDR3 amino acids: CASSRYRVRQETQYF. CDR3 nucleotides: TGTGCCAGCAGTCGGTACAGGGTGAGGCAAGAGACCCAGTACTTC.

The chain uses TRBV10-1 and TRBJ1-4; 7 bases map to TRBD1. Germline V gives CDR1 WNHNN, CDR2 SYGVQD (reference sequence). J was trimmed by 8 bases and V by 6 bases; bases with no gene match: 9. This CDR3 spans 14 amino acids. CDR3 sequence (DNA): TGCGCCAGCAGCCCGACAGGGAGCTACGAAAAACTGTTTTTT. This sequence encodes CASSPTGSYEKLFF.

CDR3 nucleotides: TGCGCCAGCAGCGCAGGACAGGGTATTCGTGAGCAGTTCTTC. This sequence encodes CASSAGQGIREQFF. This chain joins TRBV5-1 and TRBJ2-1; 8 bases are shared with TRBD1. There are 14 residues in the CDR3. Trimming took 4 bases from V and 9 from J; bases not matched to a gene: 9. The V gene's germline CDR1 is SGHRS and CDR2 YFSETQ.

The rearrangement uses TRBV13 and TRBJ2-7; tentatively, D is TRBD2 (5 bases). Deletions cut 6 bases from V and 3 bases from J, with 12 bases between. Germline V gene sequence: CDR1 PRHDT, CDR2 FYEKMQ (reference sequence). The CDR3 length is 13 residues. The CDR3 loop is CASRFSGNYEQYF. Here the CDR3 DNA reads TGTGCCAGCAGGTTCTCCGGGAACTACGAGCAGTACTTC.

V is TRBV3-1 (or the pseudogene TRBV3-2) and J is TRBJ1-3; a weak D match, TRBD1 (5 bases). The CDR3 totals 14 residues. V gave up 4 bases and J gave up 2 bases, with 9 bases separating them. The germline V gene encodes CDR1 LGHDT and CDR2 YNNKEL (reference sequence). For the CDR3, the DNA is TGTGCCAGCAGCCTTACACAGGCTGGAAACACCATATATTTT. Protein product: CASSLTQAGNTIYF.

The V call is TRBV24-1, the J call TRBJ2-5; possibly TRBD1 for D (6 bases). The CDR3 consists of 16 residues. V was trimmed by 7 bases and J by 1 base, leaving 18 bases between them. The germline V gene has CDR1 KGHDR and CDR2 SFDVKD. This CDR3 reads CATSPTGQMGQETQYF. DNA for the CDR3: TGTGCCACCAGCCCGACAGGACAGATGGGCCAAGAGACCCAGTACTTC.

The chain employs TRBV19 and TRBJ2-1; 9 nucleotides agree with TRBD2. Germline CDR1 is LNHDA and CDR2 is SQIVND (reference sequence). After removal of 5 bases from V and 1 base from J, the junction contained 12 bases not matched to a gene. There are 18 residues in the CDR3. The CDR3 DNA sequence: TGTGCCAGTAGTGTGGGACTAGCTCGGAAGAGTTCCTACAATGAGCAGTTCTTC. Translated: CASSVGLARKSSYNEQFF. Looking up the rest from reference TRBV19 and TRBJ2-1 gives the full variable domain: DGGITQSPKYLFRKEGQNVTLSCEQNLNHDAMYWYRQDPGQGLRLIYYSQIVNDFQKGDIAEGYSVSREKKESFPLTVTSAQKNPTAFYLCASSVGLARKSSYNEQFFGPGTRLTVL.

The rearrangement uses TRBV2 and TRBJ2-5; D is perhaps TRBD1 (8 bases). CDR3 length: 14 amino acids. The germline V gene has CDR1 SNHLY and CDR2 FYNNEI. V lost 6 bases and J lost 3, with 14 bases in between. This CDR3 reads CASRPTGGEETQYF. The DNA of the CDR3 is TGTGCCAGCAGACCAACAGGGGGGGAAGAGACCCAGTACTTC.

The J gene is TRBJ1-6, the V gene TRBV2; 9 positions match TRBD1. J gave up 4 bases and V 6 bases, and 1 base lay outside the gene matches. The CDR3 loop spans 14 amino acids. Germline CDR1 and CDR2: SNHLY and FYNNEI. CDR3 protein: CASRGQGYNSPLHF. CDR3 DNA sequence: TGTGCCAGCAGAGGACAGGGGTATAATTCACCCCTCCACTTT.

The chain has TRBV11-3 and TRBJ2-7, with TRBD2 as a possible D gene (7 bases). CDR1 is SGHNT and CDR2 is YENEEA in the germline V gene. The CDR3 contains 15 residues. The V gene lost 1 base and the J gene lost 9 bases, with 19 bases spanning the gap. DNA of the CDR3: TGTGCCAGCAGCTTAGGGAGGGAGGGGGATCGACCGCAGTACTTC. It specifies CASSLGREGDRPQYF.

Remarks on this clone: Other DNA sequences in this sample translate to the same CDR3. The chain uses TRBV5-4 and TRBJ2-3; no reliable D call. CDR1 is SGHNT, CDR2 YYREEE, per germline (reference sequence). With 0 bases removed from V and 2 bases from J, the gap between germline ends came to 4 bases. The CDR3 spans 13 residues. CDR3 region: CASSLDSTDTQYF. Here the CDR3 DNA reads TGTGCCAGCAGCTTGGACTCCACAGATACGCAGTATTTT.

The count of this clone is one. The V call is TRBV10-3, the J call TRBJ1-1; a possible D gene is TRBD1 (6 bases). The CDR3 is made up of 17 amino acids. Trimming removed 0 bases from V and 3 bases from J, with 17 bases in between. Germline V CDR1 and CDR2: ENHRY, SYGVKD. CDR3 loop: CAISESRAGVWDTEAFF. CDR3 in DNA: TGTGCCATCAGTGAGTCCCGGGCAGGGGTTTGGGACACTGAAGCTTTCTTT.

The chain couples TRBV6-4 to TRBJ1-2; 8 bases line up with TRBD1. The CDR3 is 14 residues long. J gave up 7 bases and V 3 bases, and 7 bases lay outside the gene matches. Germline assignment: CDR1 MRHNA and CDR2 SNTAGT. CDR3: CASSEVAGGSGYTF. The CDR3 region has the DNA TGTGCCAGCAGTGAGGTGGCAGGGGGCAGTGGCTACACCTTC.

The chain has TRBV10-2 and TRBJ2-1; TRBD2 matches at 8 bases. The J segment lost 6 bases and the V segment lost 0 bases, leaving 13 bases of the junction unmatched. This CDR3 region has 18 residues. Germline assignment: CDR1 WSHSY and CDR2 SAAADI. In DNA form, the CDR3 reads TGCGCCAGCAGTGAGTCGGGAACGGGACTAGTGAGACCCAATGAGCAGTTCTTC. Residues: CASSESGTGLVRPNEQFF.

This chain links TRBV5-1 with TRBJ1-2, with TRBD1 identical over 8 bases. Germline CDR1 SGHRS, CDR2 YFSETQ. The CDR3 covers 14 residues. After removal of 0 bases from V and 4 bases from J, the junction contained 2 bases not matched to a gene. As DNA, the CDR3 is TGCGCCAGCAGCTTGGACGGACAGGGCTATGGCTACACCTTC. It yields the protein CASSLDGQGYGYTF.